The 7 T cell receptor beta chains listed next were all sequenced from one sample in a study of blood T cells in healthy people across ages. Together with a sample-barcoded 5' primer, a J-beta primer mix was included in a second PCR lasting roughly 6 to 12 cycles. TCRdb reprocessed the 5' RACE reads via MiXCR and lists one record per CDR3 protein. The sample holds about 780,000 distinct CDR3 sequences, under 30% seen once. These data are also associated with another study on T cells of mothers and their children.

Sequenced material: blood. The receptors come from a boy younger than 18 in good health.

This clonotype was observed a few times. The CDR3 DNA is TGTGCCAGCAGCTTAGAGGGGACAGGTCGCACCGGGGAGCTGTTTTTT. Amino acid sequence: CASSLEGTGRTGELFF. The chain combines TRBV13 with TRBJ2-2; 8 bases map to TRBD1. Germline trimming cut 1 base from V and 4 bases from J; bases unmatched to any gene: 5. This CDR3 comprises 16 residues. CDR1 and CDR2 (germline): PRHDT, FYEKMQ (reference sequence).

The chain is built from TRBV7-2 and TRBJ1-1, with D unclear. Trimming cost V 4 bases and J 0 bases, with 6 bases left between them. The CDR3 sequence is 13 residues long. The germline V gene encodes CDR1 SGHTA and CDR2 FQGNSA. This CDR3 is CASSSKLNTEAFF. The CDR3 DNA reads TGTGCCAGCAGCTCCAAGTTGAACACTGAAGCTTTCTTT.

This clonotype was picked up a small number of times. The gene calls are TRBV4-1 and TRBJ2-1, with D maybe TRBD1 (5 bases). The germline gives CDR1 MGHRA, CDR2 YSYEKL. This CDR3 comprises 16 residues. The V end lost 3 bases, the J end lost 0 bases, and 12 bases lay between the germline ends. The CDR3 here is CASSHETTASYNEQFF. Here the CDR3 DNA reads TGCGCCAGCAGCCACGAAACGACAGCCTCCTACAATGAGCAGTTCTTC.

This clonotype appeared once. The gene calls are TRBV7-2 and TRBJ2-3, with 8 nucleotides matching TRBD2. CDR1 is SGHTA, CDR2 FQGNSA, per germline. The trim removed 8 bases at V and 4 bases at J, leaving 14 bases unmatched. The CDR3 is 16 amino acids. DNA of the CDR3: TGTGCCAGCTCCCGGGAGGGGGGGGGCTTCGCAGATACGCAGTATTTT. Amino acids: CASSREGGGFADTQYF.

A few counts support this clonotype. The rearrangement links TRBV29-1 to TRBJ1-2, with 12 bases that match TRBD1. The germline gives CDR1 SQVTM, CDR2 ANQGSEA. The V and J ends lost 7 bases and 6 bases, in that order; junction bases with no gene match: 3. This CDR3 comprises 12 residues. The CDR3 bases are TGCAGCGCGGGACAGGGGGCGGATGGCTACACCTTC. Protein: CSAGQGADGYTF.

The genes are TRBV6-5 and TRBJ1-2, with TRBD1 matching over 7 bases. CDR3 length: 15 residues. Trimming took 2 bases from V and 5 from J; bases not matched to a gene: 8. The V gene's germline CDR1 is MNHEY and CDR2 SVGAGI. Here the CDR3 reads CASSYDRAPIYGYTF. In nucleotides, the CDR3 is TGTGCCAGCAGTTACGACAGGGCTCCCATATATGGCTACACCTTC.

The rearrangement joins TRBV3-1 to TRBJ2-1, with a weak D call TRBD2 (7 bases). Germline lookup yields CDR1 LGHDT and CDR2 YNNKEL (reference sequence). The CDR3 spans 14 residues. V was trimmed by 4 bases and J by 6 bases, leaving 13 bases between them. The CDR3 nucleotides read TGTGCCAGCAGCCGGAGCGGGACATGCAATGAGCAGTTCTTC. It specifies CASSRSGTCNEQFF.